The rows below give T cell receptor beta chains drawn from one sample of a study of shared clonotypes between healthy human individuals. Using immunoSEQ multiplex PCR, the repertoire was profiled, and TCRdb retains in-frame clones only, with some absent. The repertoire holds over a million clones, about 98.5% seen once, with about 0.4% in the top ten. The sample was naive CD4+ T cells sorted from blood. Source of these receptors: a man aged 25 to 40 in good health. Each CDR3 is given with its conserved first and last residue. Each record gives: clone size, J gene, D gene, V gene, CDR3 DNA, CDR3 protein. A D gene is named only where the DNA matches it firmly. Only some rows state a clone size, as once, few, many or a class for expanded clones.

clone_size: .
j_call: TRBJ1-2
d_call: TRBD1
v_call: TRBV30
cdr3_nt: TGTGCCTGGAGTCCTCAGGGACAGGAGAACTATGGCTACACCTTC
cdr3_aa: CAWSPQGQENYGYTF

clone_size: .
j_call: TRBJ2-7
d_call: TRBD1
v_call: TRBV6-1
cdr3_nt: TGTGCCAGCAGTGAAAGGGGGACAGCCTACGAGCAGTACTTC
cdr3_aa: CASSERGTAYEQYF

clone_size: .
j_call: TRBJ2-1
d_call: .
v_call: TRBV15
cdr3_nt: TGTGCCACCAGCAGTGAATGGTTGCCCCGAAGGGATGAGCAGTTCTTC
cdr3_aa: CATSSEWLPRRDEQFF

clone_size: once
j_call: TRBJ2-2
d_call: .
v_call: TRBV9
cdr3_nt: TGTGCCAGCAGCGTAGCGACTAGTCCCCCCGGGGAGCTGTTTTTT
cdr3_aa: CASSVATSPPGELFF

clone_size: once
j_call: TRBJ2-7
d_call: .
v_call: TRBV28
cdr3_nt: TGTGCCAGCAAATTGACAGGTAGCTACGAGCAGTACTTC
cdr3_aa: CASKLTGSYEQYF

clone_size: .
j_call: TRBJ2-7
d_call: TRBD2
v_call: TRBV7-2
cdr3_nt: TGTGCCAGCAGCTTCCAAGCGGGGGCCTCCTACGAGCAGTACTTC
cdr3_aa: CASSFQAGASYEQYF

clone_size: .
j_call: TRBJ2-3
d_call: TRBD1
v_call: TRBV5-1
cdr3_nt: TGCGCCAGCAGCGTTGCCGGGACAGGGTTCACAGATACGCAGTATTTT
cdr3_aa: CASSVAGTGFTDTQYF

clone_size: .
j_call: TRBJ2-3
d_call: .
v_call: TRBV5-1
cdr3_nt: TGCGCCAGCAGCTTGGACTTCTACACAGATACGCAGTATTTT
cdr3_aa: CASSLDFYTDTQYF

clone_size: .
j_call: TRBJ2-5
d_call: TRBD2
v_call: TRBV7-9
cdr3_nt: TGTGCCAGCAGCTTCCCGGGGACTAGCGTCGGGTTTTTTCGGGAGACCCAGTACTTC
cdr3_aa: CASSFPGTSVGFFRETQYF

clone_size: .
j_call: TRBJ2-1
d_call: TRBD2
v_call: TRBV28
cdr3_nt: TGTGCCAGCAGTTTCCCGGGACTAGCGGGAGGAGGCTCCTACAATGAGCAGTTCTTC
cdr3_aa: CASSFPGLAGGGSYNEQFF

clone_size: .
j_call: TRBJ1-2
d_call: .
v_call: TRBV7-9
cdr3_nt: TGTGCCAGCAGCGTACACAGCGGGCCGTATGGCTACACCTTC
cdr3_aa: CASSVHSGPYGYTF

clone_size: .
j_call: TRBJ1-3
d_call: TRBD1
v_call: TRBV29-1
cdr3_nt: TGCAGCGGAACAGGGGCTGGAAACACCATATATTTT
cdr3_aa: CSGTGAGNTIYF